The rows below give T cell receptor beta chains drawn from one sample of a study of memory CD4+ T cells and cytomegalovirus serostatus. Clones were sequenced by immunoSEQ multiplex PCR, and TCRdb holds only the in-frame ones, with some missing. The sample shows about 59,000 clones, around 80% of them seen only once. The sequenced sample consisted of memory CD4+ T cells from blood. These receptors all stem from an adult in good health and CMV-seronegative. Some clones in this sample may be carry-over from other donors' samples. Each CDR3 is given with its conserved first and last residue.

j_gene	v_gene	CDR3aa
TRBJ1-2	TRBV11-2	CASSSRNRGRERGYTF
TRBJ1-5	TRBV5-6	CASSSNSREGTGNQPQHF
TRBJ2-7	TRBV20-1	CSARGTKKEHF
TRBJ2-6	TRBV4-1	CASSQDWGDWANVLTF
TRBJ2-2	TRBV25-1	CASSPTEAPNTGELFF
TRBJ1-2	TRBV5-1	CASSPRGHQGGGIGYTF
TRBJ1-2	TRBV10-3	CAISESRGREAGYTF
TRBJ1-3	TRBV29-1	CSVEAFDRTGNTIYF
TRBJ1-2	TRBV6-5	CASRRNYGYTF
TRBJ2-7	TRBV5-1	CASSFTLRLEEREQYF